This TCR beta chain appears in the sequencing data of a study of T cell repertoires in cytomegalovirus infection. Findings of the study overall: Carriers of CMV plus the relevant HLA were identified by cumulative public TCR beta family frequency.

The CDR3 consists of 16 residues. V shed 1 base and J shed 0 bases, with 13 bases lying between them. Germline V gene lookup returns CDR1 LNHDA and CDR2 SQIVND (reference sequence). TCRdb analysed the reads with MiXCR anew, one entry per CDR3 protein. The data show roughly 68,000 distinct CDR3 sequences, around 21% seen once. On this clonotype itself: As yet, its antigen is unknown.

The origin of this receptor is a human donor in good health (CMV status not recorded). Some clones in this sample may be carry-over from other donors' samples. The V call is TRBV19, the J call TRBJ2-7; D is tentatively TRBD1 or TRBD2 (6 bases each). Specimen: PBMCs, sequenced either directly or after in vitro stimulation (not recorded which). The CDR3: CASSIGGARSSYEQYV. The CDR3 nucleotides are TGTGCCAGTAGTATAGGGGGGGCCCGGAGCTCCTACGAGCAGTACGTC.